This TCR beta chain was retrieved from a study of identical twins (dated by TCRdb to about 2016). Looking at the study overall: The study deep-sequenced TCR alpha and beta repertoires from monozygotic twins, unrelated adults of various ages and cord blood to test whether fetal clonotypes persist. Replicate twin experiments were performed at different times using different library preparation protocols to rule out contamination. Study-level results and caveats: Zero-insertion analyses could be partly confounded by invariant T cells such as MAIT and iNKT, though diverse VJ usage argued against such confounding for most clonotypes. In monozygotic twins, out-of-frame TCR alpha sharing was systematically underestimated by recombination models, although the models agreed with sharing between unrelated individuals. Because the same donors could not be followed over many years, conclusions were based on cross-sectional statistical analysis. Out-of-frame TCR alpha sequences shared between twins showed an excess of low generation-probability sequences compared with coincidental sharing between unrelated individuals. In beta out-of-frame sequences, excess twin sharing was weaker, because having fewer shared sequences lowered the signal-to-noise ratio. Abundant cord blood beta clonotypes carried fewer insertions; young adult naive repertoires showed a weaker similar trend, while memory repertoires showed none.

Every donor in the study was a healthy Caucasian. Miltenyi CD45RO+ enrichment and human naive T-cell isolation kits were used to isolate memory (CD45RO+) and naive T cells from PBMC. Remarks on this clonotype: What antigen it recognizes has not been identified. No per-base quality is available; no much larger clone lies one base away.

The library relied on 5' RACE. The sequencer listed for this sample is Illumina HiSeq 2000. A universal primer binding site was introduced by template switching, and a unique molecular identifier was present in the final cDNA, enabling accurate counting of TCR cDNA molecules. Specific primers in the conserved constant-segment region were used to synthesize first-strand cDNA for the TCR alpha and beta chains. Each cDNA library was double barcoded, with a SMART-Mk sample barcode plus Illumina barcodes, to control for contamination. TruSeq adapter sequences, together with Illumina sample barcodes, were added in two successive PCR steps. The Illumina HiSeq platform was used with custom primers to sequence TCR alpha and beta cDNA libraries. The source study handled its data this way. Raw reads were processed with MiGEC to extract unique molecular identifiers, and MiXCR was used to determine CDR3 positions. For each individual, recombination models were inferred using an EM algorithm with the repgenHMM and IGoR tools. The analysis of shared clonotypes was done with the tcR package in R, with sharing normalized by the product of cloneset sizes. To study raw recombination free of thymic and clonal selection effects, out-of-frame nonproductive sequences were analyzed. TCRdb passed the public sequencing reads through fastp at Q25 and MiXCR, retaining productive beta sequences. Entries are consolidated by CDR3 protein sequence, retaining the most common genes and DNA. The V and J calls here are based on TCRdb, not the publication. The sample data list about 210,000 distinct CDR3 sequences, and roughly a tenth of these were observed just once. The ten largest clones add up to 5% to 6.5% of the sample.

V trim: 3 bases; J trim: 10 bases; unmatched bases: 9. From cysteine to phenylalanine, the CDR3 is 15 amino acids long. CDR3 DNA only is kept here, 45 bases in frame from base 1. This chain is built from TRBV12-3 or TRBV12-4 and TRBJ1-4, with 9 bases in between that match TRBD1. Material for sequencing was memory (CD45RO+) T cells sorted from blood. In the paper's terms, the cell subset or site label means: CD45RO+ enriched T cells. The sequence came from a young woman in good health. Read as DNA, the sequence is TGTGCCAGCAGTTTTGGGGGACAGGGAAGGGGAAAACTGTTTTTT. This translates into CASSFGGQGRGKLFF.